Listed here is a single TCR beta chain. These data originate in a study of blood T cell repertoires in COVID-19. Overall study: Material from acute and convalescent COVID-19 was sourced from the United States, Italy and Spain.

The protocol was immunoSEQ multiplex PCR, while the TCRdb copy is restricted to in-frame clones and leaves out a portion. The table lists more than 250,000 clones, approximately 90% of them singletons. Germline V CDR1 and CDR2: SGHNT, YYREEE (reference sequence). V dropped 5 bases and J dropped 7 bases, with 13 bases sitting between them. The CDR3 is 12 residues long. The genes are TRBV5-4 and TRBJ2-7, with D possibly matching TRBD2 (6 bases). The sequenced sample consisted of peripheral blood. The sequence derives from a man younger than 35 with active or convalescent COVID-19. CDR3 protein: CASSPWGGEQYF. The CDR3 DNA follows: TGTGCCAGCAGTCCCTGGGGAGGAGAGCAGTACTTC.